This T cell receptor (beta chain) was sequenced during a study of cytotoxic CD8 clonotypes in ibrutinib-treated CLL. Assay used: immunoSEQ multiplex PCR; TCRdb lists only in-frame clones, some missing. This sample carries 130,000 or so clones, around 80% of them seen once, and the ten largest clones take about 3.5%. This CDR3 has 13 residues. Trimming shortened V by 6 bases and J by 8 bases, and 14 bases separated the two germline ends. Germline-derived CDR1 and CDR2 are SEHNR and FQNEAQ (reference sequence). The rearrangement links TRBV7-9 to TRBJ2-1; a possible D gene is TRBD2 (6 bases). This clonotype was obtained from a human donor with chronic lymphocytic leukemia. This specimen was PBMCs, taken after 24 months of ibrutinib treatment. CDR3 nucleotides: TGTGCCAGCAGGGAGGGACCTTTCTATGAGCAGTTCTTC. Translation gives CASREGPFYEQFF.